This T cell receptor beta chain was sequenced during a study of CD8 T cells in Susac syndrome. The diagnostic criteria for definite or probable disease, as recently defined, were met by the patients with Susac syndrome. Negative isolation was used for CD8+ and CD4+ T cells, and FACS enrichment was applied to TEMRA cells. This CDR3 comprises 14 residues. V shed 3 bases and J shed 3 bases, with 11 bases lying between them. Germline CDR1 and CDR2: DFQATT and SNEGSKA (reference sequence). RNA totalling roughly 0.45 to 1 ug underwent reverse transcription with random hexamers. Coverage of TCR beta CDR3 amplification by immunoSEQ multiplex PCR extended to 54 Vbeta and 13 Jbeta. MiXCR, applied by TCRdb to the immunoSEQ multiplex PCR reads, yields one record per CDR3 protein. This sample carries more than 200,000 distinct CDR3 sequences, less than 95% of them seen once, and the ten largest clones take about 0.15%.

The sequencing input was CD4+ T cells from PBMCs. J is TRBJ1-4 and V is TRBV20-1; D might be TRBD1 (6 bases). The source of this sequence is a human donor with Susac syndrome. In DNA form, the CDR3 reads TGCAGTGCTAGTCGCCGGACAGCTAATGAAAAACTGTTTTTT. This sequence encodes CSASRRTANEKLFF.